The 13 T cell receptor beta chains in this list originate from one sample, sequenced in a study of shared clonotypes between healthy human individuals. Naive CD8 cells lacked CD45RO and underwent positive selection for CCR7, leaving out terminally differentiated effector memory CD45RA+ cells. Sequencing used immunoSEQ multiplex PCR; TCRdb keeps in-frame clones, though not all of them. The data hold 2 million to 2.5 million clones, with roughly 95% observed a single time. The sequenced material came from naive CD8+ T cells sorted from blood. The receptor source for this set is a man aged 18 to 30 in good health.

The chain employs TRBV6-5 and TRBJ1-5; D call uncertain. With 0 bases removed from V and 1 base from J, the gap between germline ends came to 4 bases. Germline V gives CDR1 MNHEY, CDR2 SVGAGI. The CDR3 is made up of 14 amino acids. The CDR3: CASSYSRSNQPQHF. The CDR3 region has the DNA TGTGCCAGCAGTTACTCGCGGAGCAATCAGCCCCAGCATTTT.

This chain uses TRBV7-9 with TRBJ2-7; the match to TRBD2 covers 12 bases. Germline V CDR1 and CDR2: SEHNR, FQNEAQ (reference sequence). V lost 7 bases to trimming and J lost 5 bases; unmatched junction nucleotides: 6. CDR3 length: 14 residues. The CDR3 spells CASTPLAGGHEQYF. CDR3 coding DNA: TGTGCCAGCACTCCACTAGCGGGAGGCCACGAGCAGTACTTC.

This chain links TRBV29-1 with TRBJ2-7, with 7 positions matching TRBD1. Germline values: CDR1 SQVTM, CDR2 ANQGSEA. V lost 6 bases, J lost 0 bases, and 5 bases stayed unmatched. This CDR3 has 13 residues. Written as DNA, the CDR3 is TGCAGCGTGACGGACAGGTACTCCTACGAGCAGTACTTC. It is translated as CSVTDRYSYEQYF.

Notes on this clone: Other DNA sequences from this sample encode an identical CDR3 as well. J is TRBJ2-5 and V is TRBV19; the D is unclear. The V end lost 5 bases, the J end lost 3 bases, and 10 bases lay between the germline ends. The CDR3 runs 13 residues. Germline V gives CDR1 LNHDA, CDR2 SQIVND (reference sequence). The chain's CDR3 is CASSRDAEETQYF. The CDR3 DNA is TGTGCCAGTAGTCGAGACGCCGAAGAGACCCAGTACTTC.

The table lists this clone with a few counts. Other DNA sequences in the sample encode the same CDR3. The chain is built from TRBV6-5 and TRBJ2-2, with D uncertain. The CDR3 totals 13 residues. The germline V gene has CDR1 MNHEY and CDR2 SVGAGI. Trimming pared 2 bases from V and 1 base from J, leaving 2 bases between. This CDR3 reads CASSYLNTGELFF. CDR3 sequence (DNA): TGTGCCAGCAGTTACCTGAACACCGGGGAGCTGTTTTTT.

To note about this clone: Other DNA sequences within the sample encode an identical CDR3. The rearrangement joins TRBV9 to TRBJ2-5, with D unresolved. Trimming cost V 0 bases and J 5 bases, with 8 bases left between them. The CDR3 runs to 13 residues. Looked up from germline, CDR1 is SGDLS and CDR2 is YYNGEE. The CDR3 loop is CASSVASWETQYF. CDR3 DNA: TGTGCCAGCAGCGTAGCCAGCTGGGAGACCCAGTACTTC.

The CDR3 DNA reads TGTGCCAGCAGTCAAAGATCTAGTTCCGAGCAGTACTTC. Its translation is CASSQRSSSEQYF. The V call is TRBV13, the J call TRBJ2-7; D is unclear. CDR1 PRHDT and CDR2 FYEKMQ come from the germline V gene (reference sequence). The CDR3 runs 13 residues. With 6 bases removed from V and 6 bases from J, the gap between germline ends came to 15 bases.

This chain connects TRBV6-1 to TRBJ2-5, with unresolved D. CDR3 size: 14 residues. CDR1 is MNHNS and CDR2 is SASEGT in the germline V gene. The V end lost 7 bases, the J end lost 4 bases, and 16 bases lay between the germline ends. The CDR3 sequence: CASIGVALGETQYF. The CDR3 DNA reads as TGTGCCAGCATAGGAGTAGCCTTGGGAGAGACCCAGTACTTC.

The chain has TRBV4-1 and TRBJ2-5; the match to TRBD2 covers 9 bases. The germline CDR1 and CDR2 sequences are MGHRA and YSYEKL. Trimming cost V 1 base and J 5 bases; bases outside gene matches: 5. CDR3 length: 15 residues. CDR3 in amino acids: CASSQVPSGEETQYF. In DNA form, the CDR3 reads TGCGCCAGCAGCCAAGTCCCTAGCGGGGAGGAGACCCAGTACTTC.

In its sample, this clone was seen a few times. The chain links TRBV9 to TRBJ1-6; 8 nucleotides agree with TRBD1. CDR3 length equals 13 residues. Germline CDR1 SGDLS, CDR2 YYNGEE. The trim removed 2 bases at V and 8 bases at J, leaving 0 bases unmatched. CDR3 bases: TGTGCCAGCAGCGTGACAGGGGATTCACCCCTCCACTTT. Translation gives CASSVTGDSPLHF.

This clone was recorded only once. The chain employs TRBV5-6 and TRBJ2-7, with 9 bases identical to TRBD2. The ends lost 4 bases at V and 3 bases at J; junction bases unmatched: 5. This CDR3 has 14 amino acids. The germline CDR1 and CDR2 sequences are SGHDT and YYEEEE. The CDR3 DNA follows: TGTGCCAGCAGCCAACTAGCGGGCTACTACGAGCAGTACTTC. Its translation: CASSQLAGYYEQYF.

This rearrangement joins TRBV27 to TRBJ1-1; D gene uncertain. Germline loops: CDR1 MNHEY, CDR2 SMNVEV (reference sequence). V gave up 3 bases and J gave up 2 bases, with 7 bases separating them. CDR3 length equals 13 residues. The CDR3: CASSFLINTEAFF. The CDR3 nucleotides read TGTGCCAGCAGTTTTTTGATCAACACTGAAGCTTTCTTT.

The V and J genes are TRBV9 and TRBJ2-3; the match to TRBD1 covers 8 bases. CDR1 is SGDLS and CDR2 is YYNGEE in the germline V gene. This CDR3 region has 15 residues. V gave up 0 bases and J gave up 7 bases; unmatched junction bases: 7. CDR3: CASSVVSGGENTQYF. The CDR3 nucleotides are TGTGCCAGCAGCGTAGTCTCAGGGGGCGAAAATACGCAGTATTTT.